This T cell receptor (beta chain) was documented in a study of CD8+ T cells in alopecia areata (dated 2018 in TCRdb). About the study as a whole: The treated patients, all with moderate-to-severe alopecia areata, were enrolled in an open-label pilot trial of oral tofacitinib given at 5 to 10 mg twice daily. Patients received tofacitinib for 6 to 18 months and were then followed off drug for 6 months to check for delayed response and recurrence. In treated patients, disease severity was measured using the SALT score, which gives the percentage of scalp surface area affected. High-throughput TCRbeta sequencing was used to examine T cell clonal expansion in alopecia areata in both the C3H/HeJ mouse model and human patients. Human TCRbeta sequencing covered scalp tissue and sorted CD4+ and CD8+ peripheral blood T cells from patchy and totalis/universalis alopecia areata patients and healthy controls. Tofacitinib-treated patients had biopsies at baseline and at 4 and 24 weeks of treatment, with a later scalp biopsy in several patients. Clonality in the scalp was compared among normal scalp (n=4), patchy alopecia areata scalp (n=8), and alopecia totalis/universalis scalp (n=8). RNA was extracted with the PAXgene miRNA kit for fixed scalp, the miRNeasy kit for PBMCs, and the RNeasy kit for mouse skin. Amplification of TCRbeta CDR3 regions was done by immunoSEQ multiplex PCR using 35 Vbeta forward primers and 13 Jbeta reverse primers.

Summary of the overall study and its limitations: Tofacitinib significantly lowered scalp clonality and the number of expanded CD8+ clones among the top 100 scalp clones. During tofacitinib treatment, many expanded lesional clones remained in scalp and blood, and this persistence may partly explain relapse after treatment is stopped. Unlike mouse skin, which is dominated by gammadelta T cells, normal human skin has resident alphabeta T cells that are also sequenced, and this complicates analysis of the scalp TCR repertoire. Higher clonality and more expanded CD8+ clones were observed in lesional scalp than in normal scalp, particularly in alopecia totalis/universalis, a finding suggestive of antigenic drive. Because the treated cohort was small and had only one nonresponder, larger studies are needed to examine links between baseline CD8+ expansion and response. Shared TCR sequences between patients were less evident than in mice, which may be partly attributable to HLA diversity in the patient population.

Unmatched junction bases come to 2, with V trimmed by 4 bases and J by 6 bases. The CDR3 has 12 amino acids, counting the end cysteine and phenylalanine. The only DNA kept is the CDR3, 36 bases in frame from the first base. Based on the germline V gene (reference sequence), the CDR1 and CDR2 sequences are SEHNR and FQNEAQ. Library method: the immunoSEQ multiplex PCR assay. To provide template for TCR sequencing, every sample had RNA extracted and reverse transcribed into cDNA. First-strand cDNA was synthesized with SuperScript III using a 2:1 mix of oligo-dT and random hexamers. A synthetic immune receptor repertoire was used to gauge amplification bias, and whatever bias remained was removed computationally. Per the original workflow: Raw reads were preprocessed for error removal, and CDR3 was defined according to IMGT conventions as running from the conserved cysteine to phenylalanine. Clonality was computed by normalizing Shannon entropy by log2 of the number of productive unique TCRs and subtracting the result from 1. Whether each scalp clone was CD4 or CD8 was inferred by checking scalp TCRbeta sequences against the CD4 and CD8 repertoires from sorted blood. TCRdb retrieved this table from immuneACCESS and kept in-frame rearrangements only. Not all clones are present; in checked studies, unresolved V genes account for under half, and no reason is known for the remainder. From that table come the V and J calls and clone size; the DNA was used to work out D and trimming. Within this sample are around 110,000 clones, with roughly 84% of them counted one time only. In total, the top ten clones hold 20% to 25% of the sample.

As regards this clone: Its antigen is not yet known. Base qualities are not provided; no much larger clone lies one nucleotide away.

The time point label, read with the paper, signifies: 24 weeks on oral tofacitinib. The label giving this sample's treatment or condition can be read as: oral pan-JAK inhibitor, 5-10 mg twice daily. Lesional scalp punch biopsies and peripheral blood were collected from alopecia areata patients. PBMCs were isolated by density centrifugation and stained for CD3, CD4 and CD8, after which CD4+ and CD8+ T cells were sorted on a FACSAria. The receptor comes from a human donor with alopecia areata. The V gene is TRBV7-9 and the J gene is TRBJ2-7; 8 bases in the junction line up with TRBD1. The sequences come from CD8+ T cells sorted from blood, collected at week 24, from a patient treated with tofacitinib. Read as DNA, the sequence is TGTGCCAGCAGCTGGACAGGGATCGAGCAGTACTTC. Translation gives CASSWTGIEQYF.